Listed here are 26 T cell receptor beta chains from one sample, sequenced in a study of T cell changes during pregnancy in multiple sclerosis. Assay used: immunoSEQ multiplex PCR; TCRdb lists only in-frame clones, some missing. The table records 77,000 or so clones, around 93% of them present only once. The sample here was peripheral blood, taken in the second trimester of pregnancy. Every receptor here comes from a female donor in good health, enrolled as a control in a pregnancy study.

The chain combines TRBV5-1 with TRBJ1-1, with a possible D match to TRBD1 (6 bases). Trimming stripped 3 bases from V and 1 base from J, with 7 bases between. Germline values: CDR1 SGHRS, CDR2 YFSETQ. The CDR3 is made up of 13 amino acids. CDR3 sequence reads: CASSSGQNTEAFF. The CDR3 DNA reads TGCGCCAGCAGCTCGGGACAGAACACTGAAGCTTTCTTT.

The gene calls are TRBV19 and TRBJ1-4, with 9 nucleotides matching TRBD1. J lost 7 bases, V lost 7 bases, and 7 bases had no gene match. This CDR3 has 14 amino acids. Germline CDR1 is LNHDA and CDR2 is SQIVND (reference sequence). The CDR3 reads CASTGQGAGEKLFF. In nucleotides, the CDR3 is TGTGCCAGTACGGGACAGGGCGCGGGTGAAAAACTGTTTTTT.

This chain uses TRBV5-6 with TRBJ1-2, with 10 positions matching TRBD1. Germline V gene lookup returns CDR1 SGHDT and CDR2 YYEEEE. J was trimmed by 8 bases and V by 0 bases; bases with no gene match: 10. The CDR3 is 16 residues long. The CDR3 spells CASSLAGGQGVWGYTF. The CDR3 nucleotides read TGTGCCAGCAGCTTGGCCGGTGGACAGGGGGTATGGGGCTACACCTTC.

The rearrangement links TRBV11-1 to TRBJ2-3, with TRBD1 matching over 11 bases. Germline values: CDR1 SGHAT, CDR2 FQDESV (reference sequence). Germline trimming cut 5 bases from V and 6 bases from J; bases unmatched to any gene: 7. There are 15 residues in the CDR3. CDR3 sequence (DNA): TGTGCCAGCAGCCCGGGACAGGGGGTGATGGATACGCAGTATTTT. This translates into CASSPGQGVMDTQYF.

The DNA of the CDR3 is TGTGCCAGCAGCGAGCGGGGGACTACAGATACGCAGTATTTT. Residues: CASSERGTTDTQYF. This chain uses TRBV9 with TRBJ2-3; TRBD2 aligns across 8 bases. V shed 3 bases, J shed 3 bases, and the junction held 3 bases outside the gene matches. Germline CDR1 reads SGDLS; CDR2 reads YYNGEE. CDR3 size: 14 residues.

This sequence joins TRBV6-5 and TRBJ1-2; 7 positions match TRBD1. From germline, CDR1 is MNHEY and CDR2 SVGAGI. The CDR3 loop spans 13 amino acids. V lost 4 bases, J lost 4 bases, and 3 bases stayed unmatched. The CDR3 protein is CASSSNRGYGYTF. The CDR3 nucleotides read TGTGCCAGCAGTTCCAACAGGGGCTATGGCTACACCTTC.

Only one count was recorded for this clone. The chain is built from TRBV6-6 and TRBJ2-2; TRBD1 aligns across 9 bases. CDR3 length: 15 residues. Germline trimming cut 6 bases from V and 3 bases from J; bases unmatched to any gene: 5. Per the germline V gene, CDR1 is MNHNY and CDR2 is SVGAGI (reference sequence). CDR3 loop: CASSRTGVDTGELFF. DNA of the CDR3: TGTGCCAGCAGCCGGACAGGGGTCGACACCGGGGAGCTGTTTTTT.

The chain is built from TRBV5-1 and TRBJ1-1, with 9 bases matching TRBD1. The CDR3 contains 16 residues. Germline values: CDR1 SGHRS, CDR2 YFSETQ. V shed 4 bases, J shed 0 bases, and the junction held 7 bases outside the gene matches. The chain's CDR3 is CASSHRTGAMNTEAFF. CDR3 bases: TGCGCCAGCAGCCATAGGACAGGGGCGATGAACACTGAAGCTTTCTTT.

J is TRBJ2-7 and V is TRBV27; D gene unclear. This CDR3 comprises 12 residues. Deletions cut 5 bases from V and 1 base from J, with 6 bases between. CDR1 and CDR2 (germline): MNHEY, SMNVEV (reference sequence). CDR3 region: CASSASSYEQYF. The CDR3 DNA follows: TGTGCCAGCAGTGCGTCTTCCTACGAGCAGTACTTC.

The V gene is TRBV7-2, the J gene TRBJ2-5; D possibly corresponds to TRBD2 (5 bases). CDR3 length: 14 amino acids. CDR1 is SGHTA and CDR2 is FQGNSA in the germline V gene. Trimming took off 5 bases at V and 3 bases at J, with 13 bases between the two ends. The CDR3: CASSPSLAEETQYF. The CDR3 region has the DNA TGTGCCAGCAGCCCCTCCCTAGCCGAAGAGACCCAGTACTTC.

The genes are TRBV6-5 and TRBJ2-7; maybe TRBD2 (6 bases). The CDR3 consists of 16 residues. V dropped 4 bases and J dropped 0 bases, with 16 bases sitting between them. CDR1 and CDR2 from the germline V gene are MNHEY and SVGAGI. The CDR3 is CASSFGAGPSSYEQYF. The CDR3, as DNA: TGTGCCAGCAGTTTCGGGGCGGGGCCGAGCTCCTACGAGCAGTACTTC.

The sample holds a few counts of this clone. The V call is TRBV6-1, the J call TRBJ1-1, with TRBD1 as a possible D gene (5 bases). In germline, CDR1 is MNHNS, CDR2 SASEGT. CDR3 length equals 14 residues. V was cut by 6 bases and J by 4 bases, with 15 bases left in between. Here the CDR3 reads CASRDDSRFTEAFF. The CDR3 DNA is TGTGCCAGCAGGGATGACAGTCGATTCACTGAAGCTTTCTTT.

The genes are TRBV30 and TRBJ1-5, with TRBD1 matching 12 bases. The germline CDR1 and CDR2 sequences are GTSNPN and SVGIG (reference sequence). The CDR3 runs 15 residues. V lost 0 bases and J lost 6; bases outside the gene matches: 3. CDR3 protein: CAWSVGTGGFQPQHF. In nucleotides, the CDR3 is TGTGCCTGGAGTGTAGGGACAGGGGGCTTTCAGCCCCAGCATTTT.

This clone was detected only once. This chain uses TRBV29-1 with TRBJ2-7; TRBD1 matches 8 bases. The CDR3 runs to 14 residues. J was trimmed by 0 bases and V by 7 bases; bases with no gene match: 8. The germline CDR1 and CDR2 sequences are SQVTM and ANQGSEA. This chain's CDR3 is CSAAWDRSSYEQYF. DNA of the CDR3: TGCAGCGCTGCGTGGGACAGGAGCTCCTACGAGCAGTACTTC.

The chain carries TRBV29-1 and TRBJ1-2; no reliable D call. Germline V gene lookup returns CDR1 SQVTM and CDR2 ANQGSEA. Between the trimmed V and J ends, which lost 6 bases and 7 bases, there was a span of 15 bases. This CDR3 has 12 amino acids. This CDR3 reads CSVSQEAGGYTF. In nucleotides, the CDR3 is TGCAGCGTGTCTCAGGAGGCTGGTGGCTACACCTTC.

The chain has TRBV4-2 and TRBJ2-1, with D possibly matching TRBD1 (6 bases). This CDR3 comprises 14 residues. Trimming pared 4 bases from V and 9 bases from J, leaving 16 bases between. From germline, CDR1 is LGHNA and CDR2 YNFKEQ. CDR3 sequence (DNA): TGTGCCAGCAGCCCAGGACAGAAGGGTGTTGAGCAGTTCTTC. Its protein is CASSPGQKGVEQFF.

This chain uses TRBV29-1 with TRBJ2-2; tentative D call: TRBD2 (5 bases). From germline, CDR1 is SQVTM and CDR2 ANQGSEA. The CDR3 runs 14 residues. Trimming stripped 7 bases from V and 0 bases from J, with 12 bases between. The CDR3, as DNA: TGCAGCGCGGGGAAGGGTTCGAACACCGGGGAGCTGTTTTTT. It encodes CSAGKGSNTGELFF.

The chain employs TRBV2 and TRBJ2-1, with D tentatively TRBD1 (7 bases). CDR3 length equals 12 residues. Per the germline V gene, CDR1 is SNHLY and CDR2 is FYNNEI. V was trimmed by 8 bases and J by 9 bases, leaving 14 bases between them. CDR3 amino acids: CASQGDLGEQFF. The CDR3 DNA follows: TGTGCCAGCCAGGGGGACTTGGGTGAGCAGTTCTTC.

The chain recombines TRBV12-5 with TRBJ1-1, with D hard to call. V lost 6 bases, J lost 0 bases, and 8 bases lay in between. CDR3 size: 13 residues. CDR1 and CDR2 from the germline V gene are LGHNT and FRNRAP. The CDR3, as DNA: TGTGCTAGTGGACTACCGGTGAACACTGAAGCTTTCTTT. Amino acid sequence: CASGLPVNTEAFF.

This clone was observed a single time. V gene TRBV11-3 combines with J gene TRBJ1-4, with TRBD1 as a possible D gene (5 bases). CDR3 length equals 14 residues. CDR1 and CDR2 from the germline V gene are SGHNT and YENEEA. V was trimmed by 5 bases and J by 0 bases, leaving 7 bases between them. The CDR3 sequence: CASSPTATNEKLFF. CDR3 nucleotide sequence: TGTGCCAGCAGCCCGACAGCAACTAATGAAAAACTGTTTTTT. Using reference TRBV11-3 and TRBJ1-4 for the parts outside the CDR3, the full variable domain is EAGVVQSPRYKIIEKKQPVAFWCNPISGHNTLYWYLQNLGQGPELLIRYENEEAVDDSQLPKDRFSAERLKGVDSTLKIQPAELGDSAVYLCASSPTATNEKLFFGSGTQLSVL.

The CDR3 DNA sequence: TGTGCCAGCAGTGATCAGGGGGCTGGAAACACTGAAGCTTTCTTT. Its translation: CASSDQGAGNTEAFF. The rearrangement uses TRBV6-1 and TRBJ1-1, with 8 bases identical to TRBD1. Germline CDR1 is MNHNS and CDR2 is SASEGT. There are 15 residues in the CDR3. Trimming cost V 3 bases and J 2 bases; bases outside gene matches: 5.

In this sample, this clone turned up a few times. V usage is TRBV4-3 and J usage is TRBJ1-1; 9 bases align to TRBD1. V was clipped by 0 bases and J by 9 bases; unmatched bases: 5. From germline, CDR1 is LGHNA and CDR2 YSLEER. The CDR3 loop spans 14 amino acids. The CDR3 loop is CASSQDKQGAKAFF. The CDR3 bases are TGCGCCAGCAGCCAAGATAAACAGGGGGCGAAAGCTTTCTTT.

The gene calls are TRBV2 and TRBJ2-7; TRBD1 aligns across 7 bases. Trimming removed 7 bases from V and 9 bases from J; junction bases left unmatched: 6. Germline V CDR1 and CDR2: SNHLY, FYNNEI. The length of the CDR3 is 11 residues. CDR3 in DNA: TGTGCCAGCACAGGGGGTACGGGGCAGTACTTC. Encoded protein: CASTGGTGQYF.

The chain employs TRBV5-5 and TRBJ1-5; no clear D. Germline V lookup: CDR1 SGHKS, CDR2 YYEKEE (reference sequence). The germline V and J ends were trimmed by 4 bases and 0 bases, with 8 bases remaining between them. CDR3 length equals 14 residues. CDR3 DNA: TGTGCCAGCAGCCCAGACTATAGCAATCAGCCCCAGCATTTT. Encoded protein: CASSPDYSNQPQHF.

The V gene is TRBV27, the J gene TRBJ1-6; D possibly corresponds to TRBD1 (5 bases). Germline CDR1 MNHEY, CDR2 SMNVEV (reference sequence). The V end was cut by 3 bases, the J end by 0 bases, with 18 bases between. This CDR3 region has 19 residues. The CDR3 DNA follows: TGTGCCAGCAGTTTGAAATCAGGGCCCCTAAACTCCTATAATTCACCCCTCCACTTT. Encoded protein: CASSLKSGPLNSYNSPLHF.

J is TRBJ1-4 and V is TRBV7-9; D possibly corresponds to TRBD1 (5 bases). Germline CDR1 SEHNR, CDR2 FQNEAQ (reference sequence). The CDR3 loop spans 17 amino acids. V lost 3 bases to trimming and J lost 5 bases, with 19 bases between them. The CDR3 bases are TGTGCCAGCAGCTTTCACCTTTCCGGGGGAGGGAATGAAAAACTGTTTTTT. Encoded protein: CASSFHLSGGGNEKLFF.